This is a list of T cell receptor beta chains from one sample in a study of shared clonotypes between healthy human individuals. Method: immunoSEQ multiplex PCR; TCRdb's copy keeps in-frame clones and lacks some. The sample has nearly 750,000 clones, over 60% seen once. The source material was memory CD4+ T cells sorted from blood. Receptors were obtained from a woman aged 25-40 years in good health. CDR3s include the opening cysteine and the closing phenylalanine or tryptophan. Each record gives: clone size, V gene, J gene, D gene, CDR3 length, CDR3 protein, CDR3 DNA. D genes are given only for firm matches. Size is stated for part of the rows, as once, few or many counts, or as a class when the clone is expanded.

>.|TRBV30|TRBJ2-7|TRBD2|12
CAWTGGAYEQYF
TGTGCCTGGACGGGGGGGGCCTACGAGCAGTACTTC
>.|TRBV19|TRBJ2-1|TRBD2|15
CASLPTSGSGYEQFF
TGTGCCAGTTTACCGACTAGCGGGAGTGGCTATGAGCAGTTCTTC
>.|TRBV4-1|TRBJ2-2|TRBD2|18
CASSPRGPGLVVAGELFF
TGCGCCAGCAGCCCCAGAGGCCCAGGACTAGTGGTCGCCGGGGAGCTGTTTTTT
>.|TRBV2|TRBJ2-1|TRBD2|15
CASSERGTSSNEQFF
TGTGCCAGCAGTGAGAGGGGGACTAGCTCCAATGAGCAGTTCTTC
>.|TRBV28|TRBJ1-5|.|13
CASSRGGMGPQHF
TGTGCCAGCAGTCGAGGAGGGATGGGGCCCCAGCATTTT
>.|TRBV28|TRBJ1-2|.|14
CASNPSSRGYGYTF
TGTGCCAGCAACCCCTCCTCTCGGGGCTATGGCTACACCTTC
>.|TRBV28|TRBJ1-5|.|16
CASRPGGSVSNQPQHF
TGTGCCAGCAGACCTGGGGGCAGTGTTAGCAATCAGCCCCAGCATTTT
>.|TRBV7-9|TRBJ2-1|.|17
CASSLAPGAGKYNEQFF
TGTGCCAGCAGCTTAGCGCCAGGGGCGGGCAAATACAATGAGCAGTTCTTC
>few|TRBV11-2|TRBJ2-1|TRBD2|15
CASSTAGANYNEQFF
TGTGCCAGCAGCACAGCGGGAGCGAACTACAATGAGCAGTTCTTC
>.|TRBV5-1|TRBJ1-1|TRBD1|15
CASSLTGAEGTEAFF
TGCGCCAGCAGCTTAACAGGGGCGGAGGGCACTGAAGCTTTCTTT
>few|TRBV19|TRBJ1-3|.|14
CASSLTFAGNTIYF
TGTGCCAGTAGTCTAACGTTCGCTGGAAACACCATATATTTT
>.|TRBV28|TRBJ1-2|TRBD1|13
CASTRGTGDGYTF
TGTGCCAGCACTCGTGGGACAGGGGACGGCTACACCTTC
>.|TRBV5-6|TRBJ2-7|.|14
CASSQPGQKPHQYF
TGTGCCAGCAGCCAACCTGGACAGAAACCTCACCAGTACTTC
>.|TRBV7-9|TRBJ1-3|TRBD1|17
CASSAWTGEEGGNTIYF
TGTGCCAGCAGCGCCTGGACAGGAGAAGAAGGTGGAAACACCATATATTTT
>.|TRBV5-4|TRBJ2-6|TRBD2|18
CASSLAAGGFSGANVLTF
TGTGCCAGCAGCTTGGCAGCGGGAGGCTTCTCTGGGGCCAACGTCCTGACTTTC
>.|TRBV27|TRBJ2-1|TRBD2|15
CASSLAGLAGGEQFF
TGTGCCAGCAGTTTGGCAGGACTAGCGGGAGGTGAGCAGTTCTTC
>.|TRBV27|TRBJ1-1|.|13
CASKRDGYTEAFF
TGTGCCAGCAAACGGGACGGCTACACTGAAGCTTTCTTT
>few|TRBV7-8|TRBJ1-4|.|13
CASSLVNREKLFF
TGTGCCAGCAGCCTGGTCAACCGTGAAAAACTGTTTTTT
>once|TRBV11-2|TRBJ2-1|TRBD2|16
CASSAASGRALNEQFF
TGTGCCAGCAGCGCCGCTAGCGGGAGGGCCCTCAATGAGCAGTTCTTC
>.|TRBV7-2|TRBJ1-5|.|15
CASSFTRDSNQPQHF
TGTGCCAGCAGCTTTACCAGAGATAGCAATCAGCCCCAGCATTTT
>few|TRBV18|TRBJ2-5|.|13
CASSLAGAETQYF
TGTGCCAGCTCACTTGCGGGCGCTGAGACCCAGTACTTC
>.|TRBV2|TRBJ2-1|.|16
CASSERLRASYNEQFF
TGTGCCAGCAGCGAAAGGCTGAGGGCCTCCTACAATGAGCAGTTCTTC
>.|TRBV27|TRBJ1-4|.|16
CASSYRREYLEEKLFF
TGTGCCAGCAGCTACCGACGAGAGTACCTCGAGGAAAAACTGTTTTTT
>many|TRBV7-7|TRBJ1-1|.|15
CASTPWEGPNTEAFF
TGTGCCAGCACCCCATGGGAGGGCCCGAACACTGAAGCTTTCTTT
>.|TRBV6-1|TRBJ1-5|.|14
CASTTGMYPQPQHF
TGTGCCAGCACGACAGGAATGTATCCTCAGCCCCAGCATTTT
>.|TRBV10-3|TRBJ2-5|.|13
CAISVAAQETQYF
TGTGCCATCTCGGTGGCGGCACAAGAGACCCAGTACTTC
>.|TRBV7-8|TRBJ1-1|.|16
CASSLGYSAMNTEAFF
TGTGCCAGCAGCTTAGGGTACAGCGCAATGAACACTGAAGCTTTCTTT
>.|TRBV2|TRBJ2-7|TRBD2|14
CASSEGLAVYEQYF
TGTGCCAGCAGTGAGGGACTAGCGGTCTACGAGCAGTACTTC
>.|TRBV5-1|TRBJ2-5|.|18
CASSPPVGSGVYQETQYF
TGCGCCAGCAGCCCCCCTGTGGGTAGCGGTGTGTACCAAGAGACCCAGTACTTC
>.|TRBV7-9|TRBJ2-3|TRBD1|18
CASSLGPWGQDSTDTQYF
TGTGCCAGCAGCTTAGGACCCTGGGGACAGGACAGCACAGATACGCAGTATTTT
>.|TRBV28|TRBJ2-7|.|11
CASSLSAEQYF
TGTGCCAGCAGTTTATCTGCCGAGCAGTACTTC
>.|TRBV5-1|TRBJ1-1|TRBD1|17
CASSLGGTGVSNTEAFF
TGCGCCAGCAGCTTGGGCGGGACAGGGGTGTCGAACACTGAAGCTTTCTTT
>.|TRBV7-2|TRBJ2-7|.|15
CASSLGRGAAGQQYF
TGTGCCAGCAGCTTGGGAAGGGGGGCTGCCGGACAGCAGTACTTC
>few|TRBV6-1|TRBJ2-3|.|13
CASSGVSTDTQYF
TGTGCCAGCAGTGGCGTTTCCACAGATACGCAGTATTTT
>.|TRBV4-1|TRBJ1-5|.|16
CASSPIPDSENQPQHF
TGCGCCAGCAGCCCTATACCCGACAGCGAGAATCAGCCCCAGCATTTT
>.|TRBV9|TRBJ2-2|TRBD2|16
CASSARTSTYTGELFF
TGTGCCAGCAGCGCGAGGACTAGTACCTACACCGGGGAGCTGTTTTTT
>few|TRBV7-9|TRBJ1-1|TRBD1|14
CASSSGRTGAEAFF
TGTGCCAGCAGCTCCGGGAGGACAGGGGCTGAAGCTTTCTTT
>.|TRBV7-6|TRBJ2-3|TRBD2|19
CASSPRPVAGVGGTDTQYF
TGTGCCAGCAGCCCCCGCCCCGTAGCGGGAGTGGGGGGCACAGATACGCAGTATTTT
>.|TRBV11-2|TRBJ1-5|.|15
CASSKSETSNQPQHF
TGTGCCAGCAGCAAGTCAGAGACTAGCAATCAGCCCCAGCATTTT
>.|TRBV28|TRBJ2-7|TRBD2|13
CASSLAGVSEQYF
TGTGCCAGCAGTTTAGCGGGAGTCTCCGAGCAGTACTTC
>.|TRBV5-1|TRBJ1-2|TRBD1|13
CASSPTGDGGYTF
TGCGCCAGCAGCCCTACAGGGGATGGTGGCTACACCTTC
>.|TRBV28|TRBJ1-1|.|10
CASEDTEAFF
TGTGCCAGCGAGGATACTGAAGCTTTCTTT
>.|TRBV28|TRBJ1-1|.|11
CASSTLEGAFF
TGTGCCAGCAGTACCCTTGAAGGAGCTTTCTTT
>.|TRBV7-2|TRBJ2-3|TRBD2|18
CASSPGGTSEYYTDTQYF
TGTGCCAGCAGCCCTGGGGGGACTAGCGAGTACTACACAGATACGCAGTATTTT
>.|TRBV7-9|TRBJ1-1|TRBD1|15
CASSLAQGKNTEAFF
TGTGCCAGCAGCTTAGCACAGGGGAAGAACACTGAAGCTTTCTTT
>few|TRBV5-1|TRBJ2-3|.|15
CASSLAWGRTDTQYF
TGCGCCAGCAGCTTGGCTTGGGGCCGCACAGATACGCAGTATTTT
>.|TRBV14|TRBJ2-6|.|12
CASRQGTNVLTF
TGTGCCAGCAGACAGGGAACCAACGTCCTGACTTTC
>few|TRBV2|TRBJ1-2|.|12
CASSPKAYGYTF
TGTGCCAGCAGTCCAAAGGCCTATGGCTACACCTTC
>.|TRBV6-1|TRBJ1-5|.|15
CASSERRTSNQPQHF
TGTGCCAGCAGTGAACGAAGGACTAGCAATCAGCCCCAGCATTTT
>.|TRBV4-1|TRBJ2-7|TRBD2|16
CASSQGLAGPFREQYF
TGCGCCAGCAGCCAAGGACTAGCGGGGCCGTTTCGAGAGCAGTACTTC
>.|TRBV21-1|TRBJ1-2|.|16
CASSAWLARKTYGYTF
TGTGCCAGCAGCGCTTGGCTAGCTAGAAAGACCTATGGCTACACCTTC
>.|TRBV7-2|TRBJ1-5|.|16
CASSFPKAGINQPQHF
TGTGCCAGCAGCTTCCCCAAGGCAGGGATCAATCAGCCCCAGCATTTT
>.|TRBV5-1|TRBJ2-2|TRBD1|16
CASSLARDSNTGELFF
TGCGCCAGCAGCTTGGCCAGGGACAGCAACACCGGGGAGCTGTTTTTT
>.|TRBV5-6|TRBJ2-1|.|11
CASSIINEQFF
TGTGCCAGCAGCATCATCAATGAGCAGTTCTTC
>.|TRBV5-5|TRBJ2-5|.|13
CASSFTGMETQYF
TGTGCCAGCAGCTTCACAGGGATGGAGACCCAGTACTTC
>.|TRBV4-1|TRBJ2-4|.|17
CASSQGAGKVDKNIQYF
TGCGCCAGCAGCCAAGGTGCGGGAAAGGTCGACAAAAACATTCAGTACTTC
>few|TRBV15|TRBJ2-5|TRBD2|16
CATSRIAGEGQETQYF
TGTGCCACCAGCAGAATAGCGGGAGAGGGGCAAGAGACCCAGTACTTC